This entry lists 31 T cell receptor beta chains sequenced from one sample in a study of cytomegalovirus exposure and HLA in healthy donors. With 60 Vbeta and 13 Jbeta primers, the PCR was carried out. The assay was immunoSEQ multiplex PCR, and TCRdb's table has in-frame clones only and misses some. The data contain 100,000 to 150,000 clones, approximately 17% of them singletons. Sequencing was carried out using PBMCs. The receptors were sampled from a female donor in good health and CMV-seropositive.

The table lists this clone with a few counts. The V gene is TRBV12-5, the J gene TRBJ2-2; D perhaps matches TRBD1 (6 bases). The CDR3 has 12 amino acids. The germline V gene has CDR1 LGHNT and CDR2 FRNRAP. Trimming cost V 5 bases and J 10 bases, with 11 bases left between them. The CDR3 region has the DNA TGTGCTAGTGGTCCCGGGACAAAGGAGCTGTTTTTT. This codes for CASGPGTKELFF.

This clone was recorded a few times. V gene TRBV6-5 combines with J gene TRBJ2-1, with 8 nucleotides matching TRBD2. Germline CDR1 and CDR2: MNHEY and SVGAGI. V trimming: 6 bases; J trimming: 5 bases; junction bases outside the gene matches: 9. The CDR3 has 15 residues. In nucleotides, the CDR3 is TGTGCCAGCAGCTACCGGACTAGCCGGAACAATGAGCAGTTCTTC. Its translation is CASSYRTSRNNEQFF.

The gene calls are TRBV28 and TRBJ2-1; 10 bases align to TRBD1. This CDR3 comprises 15 residues. After removal of 6 bases from V and 7 bases from J, the junction contained 9 bases not matched to a gene. Germline V gene lookup returns CDR1 MDHEN and CDR2 SYDVKM. The CDR3 protein is CASRLRQGALNEQFF. CDR3 in DNA: TGTGCCAGCAGGTTGAGACAGGGGGCGCTTAATGAGCAGTTCTTC. Looking up the rest from reference TRBV28 and TRBJ2-1 gives the full variable domain: DVKVTQSSRYLVKRTGEKVFLECVQDMDHENMFWYRQDPGLGLRLIYFSYDVKMKEKGDIPEGYSVSREKKERFSLILESASTNQTSMYLCASRLRQGALNEQFFGPGTRLTVL.

This sequence joins TRBV5-4 and TRBJ1-6; D uncertain. The CDR3 length is 15 residues. Per germline, CDR1 SGHNT and CDR2 YYREEE (reference sequence). V lost 0 bases, J lost 5 bases, and 9 bases lay in between. CDR3: CASSLGTGDNSPLHF. The CDR3 DNA is TGTGCCAGCAGCTTGGGAACCGGGGATAATTCACCCCTCCACTTT.

This clone was seen only a few times. The chain employs TRBV27 and TRBJ2-7; the D gene is possibly TRBD2 (6 bases). Trimming took 3 bases from V and 2 from J, leaving 17 bases between them. The CDR3 loop spans 16 amino acids. Germline V lookup: CDR1 MNHEY, CDR2 SMNVEV (reference sequence). CDR3 sequence reads: CASSFSIGTQTYEQYF. CDR3 nucleotides: TGTGCCAGCAGTTTCAGTATCGGGACTCAAACCTACGAGCAGTACTTC.

In its sample, this clone was seen a few times. The rearrangement links TRBV7-3 to TRBJ1-1; 8 bases map to TRBD1. Germline values: CDR1 SGHTA, CDR2 FQGTGA. The length of the CDR3 is 15 residues. J gave up 0 bases and V 4 bases, and 4 bases lay outside the gene matches. The CDR3 DNA reads TGTGCCAGCAGCTCCAAGGACAGGGTGAACACTGAAGCTTTCTTT. Amino acids: CASSSKDRVNTEAFF.

Turning to this clone: Other DNA sequences in this specimen translate into the identical CDR3. The chain uses TRBV7-9 and TRBJ1-3; no clear D. The germline V and J ends were trimmed by 3 bases and 7 bases, with 10 bases remaining between them. CDR1 SEHNR and CDR2 FQNEAQ come from the germline V gene (reference sequence). This CDR3 spans 13 amino acids. Here the CDR3 reads CASSFSTGNTIYF. DNA for the CDR3: TGTGCCAGCAGCTTTTCGACCGGGAACACCATATATTTT.

This clone appeared a few times. CDR3 bases: TGTGCCAGCAGTTTAAGACAGGGCAATCAGCCCCAGCATTTT. As protein: CASSLRQGNQPQHF. The gene calls are TRBV27 and TRBJ1-5, with a tentative D call TRBD1 (6 bases). V lost 2 bases and J lost 2, with 7 bases in between. There are 14 residues in the CDR3. Germline-derived CDR1 and CDR2 are MNHEY and SMNVEV (reference sequence).

The chain employs TRBV5-1 and TRBJ2-1; 9 nucleotides line up with TRBD2. CDR3 size: 16 residues. Germline V CDR1 and CDR2: SGHRS, YFSETQ. Trimming took 1 base from V and 4 from J; bases not matched to a gene: 6. Written as DNA, the CDR3 is TGCGCCAGCAGCTTGATGGGCGGGAGGGGATACAATGAGCAGTTCTTC. Translated: CASSLMGGRGYNEQFF. The full variable domain, with the rest looked up from reference TRBV5-1 and TRBJ2-1, is KAGVTQTPRYLIKTRGQQVTLSCSPISGHRSVSWYQQTPGQGLQFLFEYFSETQRNKGNFPGRFSGRQFSNSRSEMNVSTLELGDSALYLCASSLMGGRGYNEQFFGPGTRLTVL.

The V and J genes are TRBV21-1 and TRBJ2-7; whether TRBD1, the table's D call, matches the DNA was not checked. TRBV21-1 is noted as a pseudogene. This CDR3 contains 18 residues. The DNA of the CDR3 is TGTGCCAGCAGCAGAAGGGGGACAACGGGACCTCAAGATGGGGAGCAGTACTTC. Amino acids: CASSRRGTTGPQDGEQYF.

The CDR3 protein is CASSTRLRSGGAPGYNEQFF. CDR3 DNA: TGTGCCAGCAGCACCCGTCTTCGGTCGGGAGGAGCCCCCGGCTACAATGAGCAGTTCTTC. J is TRBJ2-1 and V is TRBV9; TRBD2 matches at 7 bases. This CDR3 has 20 residues. Trimming took 4 bases from V and 3 from J; bases not matched to a gene: 22. The germline CDR1 and CDR2 sequences are SGDLS and YYNGEE.

This clone was observed a few times. V gene TRBV6-5 combines with J gene TRBJ1-3; no clear D gene. The length of the CDR3 is 13 residues. The V end was cut by 6 bases, the J end by 4 bases, with 10 bases between. Germline V CDR1 and CDR2: MNHEY, SVGAGI. The CDR3 spells CASSPFSGNTIYF. In DNA, the CDR3 is TGTGCCAGCAGCCCCTTTTCGGGAAACACCATATATTTT.

This clone was observed a handful of times. The chain uses TRBV16 and TRBJ1-4; the match to TRBD1 covers 7 bases. The CDR3 is 15 amino acids. V was pared by 1 base and J by 8 bases, with 7 bases of the junction left unmatched. Germline V CDR1 and CDR2: KGHSY, FQNENV. In DNA, the CDR3 is TGTGCCAGCAGCCAATGGGGACAGACCCGCGAAAAACTGTTTTTT. Its protein product is CASSQWGQTREKLFF.

As concerns this clone: The sample carries other DNA sequences with the same CDR3. This CDR3 is CSVQGELIVAYNEQFF. CDR3 sequence (DNA): TGCAGCGTACAGGGCGAACTAATCGTAGCCTACAATGAGCAGTTCTTC. The chain has TRBV29-1 and TRBJ2-1; D may be TRBD1 (6 bases). V was cut by 6 bases and J by 2 bases, with 20 bases left in between. Germline V CDR1 and CDR2: SQVTM, ANQGSEA. The CDR3 has 16 amino acids.

This clone has just a few counts. The chain's CDR3 is CASSPSEGQGVMNTEAFF. The DNA for the CDR3 is TGTGCCAGCAGCCCCTCCGAGGGACAGGGGGTGATGAACACTGAAGCTTTCTTT. This chain uses TRBV5-6 with TRBJ1-1, with 11 bases fitting TRBD1. This CDR3 has 18 residues. V gave up 4 bases and J gave up 0 bases; unmatched junction bases: 11. The germline V gene has CDR1 SGHDT and CDR2 YYEEEE.

The chain uses TRBV28 and TRBJ2-7, with 8 bases aligning to TRBD2. In germline, CDR1 is MDHEN, CDR2 SYDVKM. V was clipped by 4 bases and J by 0 bases; unmatched bases: 5. The CDR3 runs to 15 residues. CDR3 bases: TGTGCCAGCAGTTACAGCGGGGGTGGCTCCTACGAGCAGTACTTC. Its protein product is CASSYSGGGSYEQYF. The full variable domain, in which reference TRBV28 and TRBJ2-7 provide the parts outside the CDR3, is DVKVTQSSRYLVKRTGEKVFLECVQDMDHENMFWYRQDPGLGLRLIYFSYDVKMKEKGDIPEGYSVSREKKERFSLILESASTNQTSMYLCASSYSGGGSYEQYFGPGTRLTVT.

The J gene is TRBJ1-1, the V gene TRBV9; D not certain. Germline-derived CDR1 and CDR2 are SGDLS and YYNGEE. V lost 4 bases to trimming and J lost 0 bases, with 4 bases between them. The CDR3 is 12 amino acids. The CDR3 loop reads CASSPMNTEAFF. CDR3 nucleotides: TGTGCCAGCAGCCCTATGAACACTGAAGCTTTCTTT.

The chain carries TRBV5-1 and TRBJ2-7, with D possibly being TRBD2 (7 bases). V was shortened by 4 bases and J by 3 bases, with 20 bases between the two germline ends. Germline loops: CDR1 SGHRS, CDR2 YFSETQ. The CDR3 is 16 amino acids. For the CDR3, the DNA is TGCGCCAGCAGCCGAAAAAGCGGGACACCAAGCTACGAGCAGTACTTC. As protein: CASSRKSGTPSYEQYF.

The chain recombines TRBV7-2 with TRBJ2-5; the D is unclear. Germline V gene data show CDR1 as SGHTA and CDR2 as FQGNSA. The CDR3 runs 11 residues. V dropped 4 bases and J dropped 5 bases, with 5 bases sitting between them. This chain's CDR3 is CASSSRETQYF. CDR3 nucleotide sequence: TGTGCCAGCAGCTCGAGGGAGACCCAGTACTTC.

This clone was counted only a few times. This rearrangement joins TRBV5-5 to TRBJ1-1, with TRBD1 matching 9 bases. Per the germline V gene, CDR1 is SGHKS and CDR2 is YYEKEE (reference sequence). Trimming removed 6 bases from V and 1 base from J; junction bases left unmatched: 10. The CDR3 extends over 16 amino acids. In nucleotides, the CDR3 is TGTGCCAGCATCCGGGACAGGGTCGCCACGAACACTGAAGCTTTCTTT. This gives the protein CASIRDRVATNTEAFF.

This clone was seen a handful of times. The genes are TRBV4-3 and TRBJ1-4; 7 nucleotides align to TRBD1. Germline CDR1 LGHNA, CDR2 YSLEER. V was pared by 1 base and J by 6 bases, with 8 bases of the junction left unmatched. CDR3 size: 16 residues. This chain's CDR3 is CASSQVSQGGDEKLFF. As DNA, the CDR3 is TGCGCCAGCAGCCAAGTCTCGCAGGGGGGAGATGAAAAACTGTTTTTT.

CDR3 region: CASSPGQGQEQYF. The CDR3, as DNA: TGTGCCAGCTCCCCCGGACAGGGACAGGAGCAGTACTTC. V gene TRBV18 combines with J gene TRBJ2-7; 8 bases line up with TRBD1. The germline gives CDR1 KGHSH, CDR2 LQKENI. J lost 7 bases, V lost 6 bases, and 8 bases had no gene match. This CDR3 spans 13 amino acids.

The chain has TRBV9 and TRBJ2-3, with 8 bases identical to TRBD2. The CDR3 sequence is 16 residues long. Trimming at V came to 0 bases and at J to 4 bases, leaving 7 bases not matched to a gene. Germline assignment: CDR1 SGDLS and CDR2 YYNGEE. The chain's CDR3 is CASSVAPAGVSDTQYF. The CDR3 DNA follows: TGTGCCAGCAGCGTAGCGCCAGCGGGAGTTTCAGATACGCAGTATTTT.

This clone was counted a few times. This chain links TRBV4-1 with TRBJ2-7; D possibly corresponds to TRBD1 (5 bases). Trimming left V 3 bases short and J 4 bases short, with 10 bases between. CDR3 size: 13 residues. Germline V gene data show CDR1 as MGHRA and CDR2 as YSYEKL. This CDR3 reads CASSQRGQYEQYF. CDR3 nucleotide sequence: TGCGCCAGCAGCCAGCGAGGACAATACGAGCAGTACTTC.

This clone was counted between two and nine times. The chain carries TRBV7-8 and TRBJ1-5; possible D gene TRBD1, 5 bases. The CDR3 length is 14 residues. Germline loops: CDR1 SGHVS, CDR2 FQNEAQ. V gave up 3 bases and J gave up 6 bases, with 12 bases separating them. The CDR3 coding sequence is TGTGCCAGCAGCTTGATGTCCGGGGGTCAGCCCCAGCATTTT. Its translation is CASSLMSGGQPQHF.

This clone was detected only a few times. The rearrangement joins TRBV2 to TRBJ1-4; maybe TRBD1 (5 bases). V was cut by 7 bases and J by 6 bases, with 15 bases left in between. Germline V CDR1 and CDR2: SNHLY, FYNNEI. The CDR3 sequence is 14 residues long. The CDR3 nucleotides are TGTGCCAGCACGGCGGGGACGGACTATGAAAAACTGTTTTTT. Translation: CASTAGTDYEKLFF.

This sequence joins TRBV28 and TRBJ2-1, with 9 bases aligning to TRBD1. With 6 bases clipped from V and 7 bases from J, the junction kept 13 bases outside the gene matches. Germline V gene sequence: CDR1 MDHEN, CDR2 SYDVKM. There are 16 residues in the CDR3. The CDR3 loop reads CASRTQTGGDPNEQFF. DNA of the CDR3: TGTGCCAGCAGGACCCAAACAGGGGGCGATCCTAATGAGCAGTTCTTC.

This clone has a handful of counts. V and J are TRBV25-1 and TRBJ1-5, with D perhaps matching TRBD1 (6 bases). Trimming removed 0 bases from V and 0 bases from J, with 9 bases in between. The germline CDR1 and CDR2 sequences are MGHDK and SYGVNS. CDR3 length: 16 amino acids. CDR3 DNA sequence: TGTGCCAGCAGTGAATATCGGGGGGCTAGCAATCAGCCCCAGCATTTT. It is translated as CASSEYRGASNQPQHF.

This clone was counted ten times or more. The V call is TRBV4-1, the J call TRBJ2-5; possibly TRBD2 for D (6 bases). The germline gives CDR1 MGHRA, CDR2 YSYEKL. The CDR3 contains 14 residues. Trimming shortened V by 0 bases and J by 6 bases, and 11 bases separated the two germline ends. The CDR3 sequence: CASSQDGGTKTQYF. The CDR3 DNA reads as TGCGCCAGCAGCCAAGATGGGGGGACGAAGACCCAGTACTTC.

J is TRBJ2-7 and V is TRBV5-6, with D tentatively TRBD2 (6 bases). V dropped 0 bases and J dropped 2 bases, with 15 bases sitting between them. CDR1 is SGHDT and CDR2 is YYEEEE in the germline V gene. The CDR3 is 16 amino acids. CDR3 sequence (DNA): TGTGCCAGCAGCTTGGTCACGGGGGTTATGGCCTACGAGCAGTACTTC. This sequence encodes CASSLVTGVMAYEQYF. Complete variable domain (other parts from reference TRBV5-6 and TRBJ2-7): DAGVTQSPTHLIKTRGQQVTLRCSPKSGHDTVSWYQQALGQGPQFIFQYYEEEERQRGNFPDRFSGHQFPNYSSELNVNALLLGDSALYLCASSLVTGVMAYEQYFGPGTRLTVT.

This clone showed up just a few times. The chain employs TRBV7-2 and TRBJ1-2, with 7 positions matching TRBD1. The CDR3 loop spans 13 amino acids. Germline assignment: CDR1 SGHTA and CDR2 FQGNSA. The trim removed 5 bases at V and 8 bases at J, leaving 8 bases unmatched. CDR3 sequence reads: CASSQTGMGGYTF. As DNA, the CDR3 is TGTGCCAGCAGCCAGACAGGGATGGGGGGCTACACCTTC.